Each of the 23 T cell receptor beta chains below was sequenced from the same sample in a study of blood T cell repertoires in COVID-19. Sequencing used immunoSEQ multiplex PCR; TCRdb keeps in-frame clones, though not all of them. The sample includes about 190,000 clones, 84% of them seen just once. Sequencing was carried out using peripheral blood. These receptors were obtained from a woman in her seventies with active or convalescent COVID-19.

This chain joins TRBV3-1 (or the pseudogene TRBV3-2) and TRBJ2-7, with D maybe TRBD1 (6 bases). Trimming shortened V by 3 bases and J by 0 bases, and 12 bases separated the two germline ends. Germline lookup yields CDR1 LGHDT and CDR2 YNNKEL (reference sequence). This CDR3 has 15 amino acids. As DNA, the CDR3 is TGTGCCAGCAGCCACGGACAGCACATCTCCTACGAGCAGTACTTC. Amino acids: CASSHGQHISYEQYF.

This chain links TRBV28 with TRBJ1-5; D remains ambiguous. The V gene lost 6 bases and the J gene lost 0 bases, with 15 bases spanning the gap. This CDR3 has 16 amino acids. CDR1 and CDR2 from the germline V gene are MDHEN and SYDVKM. In DNA form, the CDR3 reads TGTGCCAGCAGCTACTCAGGTCCCGCTAGCAATCAGCCCCAGCATTTT. Translating gives CASSYSGPASNQPQHF.

This clone has a single count. CDR3 sequence: CAWSHRGQGEYQPQHF. DNA of the CDR3: TGTGCCTGGAGCCATAGAGGACAGGGGGAATATCAGCCCCAGCATTTT. This chain joins TRBV30 and TRBJ1-5, with 10 bases fitting TRBD1. Germline V gene data show CDR1 as GTSNPN and CDR2 as SVGIG (reference sequence). There are 16 residues in the CDR3. The junction had 10 bases not matched to a gene; V was cut back by 3 bases and J by 5 bases.

Many counts were recorded for this clone. The chain recombines TRBV24-1 with TRBJ2-2; D is uncertain. V dropped 1 base and J dropped 2 bases, with 4 bases sitting between them. The germline CDR1 and CDR2 sequences are KGHDR and SFDVKD. The CDR3 runs to 14 residues. CDR3 amino acids: CATSDFPNTGELFF. CDR3 in DNA: TGTGCCACCAGTGATTTCCCAAACACCGGGGAGCTGTTTTTT.

The table lists this clone with a count of one. V usage is TRBV11-2 and J usage is TRBJ2-7; TRBD1 aligns across 11 bases. Germline V gene lookup returns CDR1 SGHAT and CDR2 FQNNGV. This CDR3 region has 14 residues. The ends lost 6 bases at V and 3 bases at J; junction bases unmatched: 4. CDR3 sequence reads: CASRRGQGVYEQYF. The CDR3 DNA follows: TGTGCCAGCAGACGGGGACAGGGGGTCTACGAGCAGTACTTC.

This chain uses TRBV5-6 with TRBJ1-1; 9 bases agree with TRBD1. CDR1 is SGHDT and CDR2 is YYEEEE in the germline V gene. With 6 bases clipped from V and 2 bases from J, the junction kept 8 bases outside the gene matches. The CDR3 extends over 15 amino acids. The CDR3 bases are TGTGCCAGCAACACTCCGGGACAGGGCAACACTGAAGCTTTCTTT. Amino acids: CASNTPGQGNTEAFF.

CDR3 sequence reads: CASSTLLAVTDTQYF. The CDR3 DNA is TGTGCCAGCAGTACACTCCTAGCGGTAACAGATACGCAGTATTTT. The chain joins TRBV6-5 to TRBJ2-3; 7 nucleotides line up with TRBD2. The CDR3 extends over 15 amino acids. Germline CDR1 and CDR2: MNHEY and SVGAGI. V trimming: 5 bases; J trimming: 3 bases; junction bases outside the gene matches: 8.

The CDR3 loop is CASTDIAGGSYEQYF. In DNA, the CDR3 is TGTGCCAGCACCGATATAGCGGGAGGGTCCTACGAGCAGTACTTC. The genes are TRBV6-6 and TRBJ2-7; TRBD2 matches at 11 bases. V lost 7 bases and J lost 1; bases outside the gene matches: 6. The CDR3 totals 15 residues. From germline, CDR1 is MNHNY and CDR2 SVGAGI (reference sequence).

V gene TRBV18 combines with J gene TRBJ2-3; D call uncertain. Germline-derived CDR1 and CDR2 are KGHSH and LQKENI. The CDR3 spans 14 residues. V lost 0 bases to trimming and J lost 4 bases, with 8 bases between them. As DNA, the CDR3 is TGTGCCAGCTCACCACCGAGAGCGCCAGATACGCAGTATTTT. The encoded protein is CASSPPRAPDTQYF.

This clone was found once. The rearrangement links TRBV3-1 (or the pseudogene TRBV3-2) to TRBJ2-2, with a tentative D call TRBD2 (5 bases). Trimming left V 3 bases short and J 4 bases short, with 18 bases between. The CDR3 loop spans 17 amino acids. Germline lookup yields CDR1 LGHDT and CDR2 YNNKEL (reference sequence). The CDR3 loop reads CASSHARVYRGTGELFF. The CDR3 nucleotides are TGTGCCAGCAGCCACGCGCGGGTTTACCGGGGCACCGGGGAGCTGTTTTTT.

The chain couples TRBV5-8 to TRBJ1-4, with 8 positions matching TRBD1. V dropped 4 bases and J dropped 7; count of bases not matched to a gene: 6. Germline CDR1 SGHTS, CDR2 YDEGEE. There are 14 residues in the CDR3. CDR3 nucleotide sequence: TGTGCCAGCAGCCTCCGGGACAGGCCTGAAAAACTGTTTTTT. This codes for CASSLRDRPEKLFF.

The chain links TRBV19 to TRBJ2-1, with a tentative D call TRBD2 (5 bases). The CDR3 totals 14 residues. V lost 1 base and J lost 8, with 12 bases in between. Germline CDR1 reads LNHDA; CDR2 reads SQIVND (reference sequence). The CDR3 spells CASSIGPPADEQFF. The CDR3 region has the DNA TGTGCCAGTAGTATAGGGCCACCAGCGGATGAGCAGTTCTTC.

This clone was counted only a few times. The chain uses TRBV7-3 and TRBJ2-3, with 7 bases identical to TRBD2. Germline V gene sequence: CDR1 SGHTA, CDR2 FQGTGA. The CDR3 covers 20 residues. The junction had 16 bases not matched to a gene; V was cut back by 1 base and J by 0 bases. CDR3 in amino acids: CASSLRGAGDGQASTDTQYF. The CDR3 DNA reads as TGTGCCAGCAGCTTAAGGGGTGCGGGAGATGGGCAGGCTAGCACAGATACGCAGTATTTT.

This chain connects TRBV12-3 or TRBV12-4 to TRBJ2-7, with D possibly being TRBD1 (8 bases). Trimming took off 5 bases at V and 6 bases at J, with 14 bases between the two ends. The CDR3 totals 13 residues. The CDR3 here is CASSHRGGLEQYF. CDR3 DNA: TGTGCCAGCAGTCACAGGGGGGGTCTCGAGCAGTACTTC.

This clone has just a few counts. The J gene is TRBJ2-1, the V gene TRBV12-3 or TRBV12-4; maybe TRBD1 (5 bases). This CDR3 spans 12 amino acids. V was trimmed by 6 bases and J by 8 bases, leaving 11 bases between them. CDR3 sequence (DNA): TGTGCCAGCAGGATCAGGGTTGATGAGCAGTTCTTC. Protein: CASRIRVDEQFF.

V is TRBV5-1 and J is TRBJ2-3; tentatively, D is TRBD1 (5 bases). The CDR3 loop spans 16 amino acids. Trimming removed 0 bases from V and 1 base from J, with 12 bases in between. CDR1 is SGHRS, CDR2 YFSETQ, per germline. The CDR3 DNA reads TGCGCCAGCAGCTTGGAAGGGGCGAGGCGCACAGATACGCAGTATTTT. Encoded protein: CASSLEGARRTDTQYF.

The V and J genes are TRBV27 and TRBJ2-7, with a weak D call TRBD2 (6 bases). The germline gives CDR1 MNHEY, CDR2 SMNVEV (reference sequence). This CDR3 contains 14 residues. V was clipped by 6 bases and J by 3 bases, with 15 bases between them. The CDR3 DNA reads as TGTGCCAGCAGAACTGGGGGACTCCTCTACGAGCAGTACTTC. It codes for CASRTGGLLYEQYF.

This rearrangement joins TRBV7-9 to TRBJ1-3, with D possibly matching TRBD1 (6 bases). The germline V gene encodes CDR1 SEHNR and CDR2 FQNEAQ (reference sequence). The CDR3 consists of 15 residues. Trimming left V 1 base short and J 2 bases short, with 9 bases between. The CDR3 DNA sequence: TGTGCCAGCAGCTTAGTGGCAGGGGCTGGAAACACCATATATTTT. Translated: CASSLVAGAGNTIYF. Variable domain in full (rest from reference TRBV7-9 and TRBJ1-3): DTGVSQNPRHKITKRGQNVTFRCDPISEHNRLYWYRQTLGQGPEFLTYFQNEAQLEKSRLLSDRFSAERPKGSFSTLEIQRTEQGDSAMYLCASSLVAGAGNTIYFGEGSWLTVV.

V and J are TRBV7-3 and TRBJ2-3; no clear D. The CDR3 has 15 residues. Germline V lookup: CDR1 SGHTA, CDR2 FQGTGA. V dropped 5 bases and J dropped 2 bases, with 14 bases sitting between them. The CDR3 coding sequence is TGTGCCAGCAGCCCGACGGGTTCCTTCACAGATACGCAGTATTTT. This translates into CASSPTGSFTDTQYF.

The chain uses TRBV13 and TRBJ1-1; 7 bases fit TRBD1. CDR3 size: 12 residues. Germline values: CDR1 PRHDT, CDR2 FYEKMQ (reference sequence). The V segment lost 5 bases and the J segment 5 bases; nucleotides outside the gene matches: 2. CDR3 sequence reads: CASSPGGTEAFF. In nucleotides, the CDR3 is TGTGCCAGCAGCCCAGGGGGGACTGAAGCTTTCTTT.

Ten or more counts support this clone. This rearrangement joins TRBV9 to TRBJ2-1; D ambiguous. Germline V CDR1 and CDR2: SGDLS, YYNGEE. CDR3 length: 14 residues. V lost 3 bases, J lost 9 bases, and 16 bases lay in between. CDR3 in DNA: TGTGCCAGCAGCGATCCTATCACTAACGGTGAGCAGTTCTTC. Translated: CASSDPITNGEQFF. Combining the CDR3 with reference TRBV9 and TRBJ2-1 gives the whole variable domain DSGVTQTPKHLITATGQRVTLRCSPRSGDLSVYWYQQSLDQGLQFLIQYYNGEERAKGNILERFSAQQFPDLHSELNLSSLELGDSALYFCASSDPITNGEQFFGPGTRLTVL.

The J gene is TRBJ1-2, the V gene TRBV14; 7 bases match TRBD1. The length of the CDR3 is 15 residues. Trimming at V came to 0 bases and at J to 7 bases, leaving 8 bases not matched to a gene. Germline V gives CDR1 SGHDN, CDR2 FVKESK. CDR3: CASSQDRGSRAGYTF. As DNA, the CDR3 is TGTGCCAGCAGCCAAGACAGGGGGTCTAGAGCTGGCTACACCTTC. The full variable domain, completed using reference TRBV14 and TRBJ1-2, is EAGVTQFPSHSVIEKGQTVTLRCDPISGHDNLYWYRRVMGKEIKFLLHFVKESKQDESGMPNNRFLAERTGGTYSTLKVQPAELEDSGVYFCASSQDRGSRAGYTFGSGTRLTVV.

The V and J genes are TRBV5-8 and TRBJ1-4, with 9 bases that match TRBD1. This CDR3 is built from 15 residues. Germline values: CDR1 SGHTS, CDR2 YDEGEE. The trim removed 0 bases at V and 5 bases at J, leaving 2 bases unmatched. CDR3 in DNA: TGTGCCAGCAGCTTGGAGGGGACAGGGAATGAAAAACTGTTTTTT. Translating it yields CASSLEGTGNEKLFF.